Sequencing of this T cell receptor (beta chain) was carried out in a study of identical twins. TCRdb reanalysed the 5' RACE reads using MiXCR and keeps one entry per CDR3 protein. The sample holds around 530,000 distinct CDR3 sequences; around 15% are singletons and the top ten take less than 0.5%. Comment on this clonotype: What it recognizes is unknown.

Trimming cost V 5 bases and J 4 bases; bases outside gene matches: 8. The CDR3 totals 15 residues. Germline V gene lookup returns CDR1 LGHDT and CDR2 YNNKEL (reference sequence). Study-wide results and caveats: The authors drew conclusions from cross-sectional statistical analysis rather than following the same donors. Cord blood's abundant beta clonotypes had fewer insertions, unlike memory repertoires.

Among all donors, each was a healthy Caucasian. Another study also made use of these data, one on yellow fever vaccine responses in identical twins.

Sequencing was performed on CD4+ T cells sorted from blood. V is TRBV3-1 and J is TRBJ2-7, with 10 bases matching TRBD1. The receptor was isolated from a woman aged 18 to 35 in good health. CDR3 bases: TGTGCCAGCAGCGCGAATTCGGGACAGGGGTACGAGCAGTACTTC. It codes for CASSANSGQGYEQYF.